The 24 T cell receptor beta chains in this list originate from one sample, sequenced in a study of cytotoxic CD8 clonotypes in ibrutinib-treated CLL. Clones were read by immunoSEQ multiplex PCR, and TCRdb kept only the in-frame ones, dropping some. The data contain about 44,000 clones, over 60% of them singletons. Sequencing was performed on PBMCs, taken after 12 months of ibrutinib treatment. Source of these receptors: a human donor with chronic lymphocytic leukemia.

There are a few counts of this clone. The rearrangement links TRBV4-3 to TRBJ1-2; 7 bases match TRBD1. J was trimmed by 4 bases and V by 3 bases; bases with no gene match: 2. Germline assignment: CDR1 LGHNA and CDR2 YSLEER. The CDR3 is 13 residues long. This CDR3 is CASSQTGLYGYTF. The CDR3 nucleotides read TGCGCCAGCAGCCAGACAGGGCTCTATGGCTACACCTTC.

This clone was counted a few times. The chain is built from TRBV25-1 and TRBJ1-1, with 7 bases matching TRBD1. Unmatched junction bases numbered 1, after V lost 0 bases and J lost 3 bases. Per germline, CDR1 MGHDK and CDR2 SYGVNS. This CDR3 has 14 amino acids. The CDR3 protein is CASSEYRGHTEAFF. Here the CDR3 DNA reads TGTGCCAGCAGTGAATATAGGGGGCACACTGAAGCTTTCTTT.

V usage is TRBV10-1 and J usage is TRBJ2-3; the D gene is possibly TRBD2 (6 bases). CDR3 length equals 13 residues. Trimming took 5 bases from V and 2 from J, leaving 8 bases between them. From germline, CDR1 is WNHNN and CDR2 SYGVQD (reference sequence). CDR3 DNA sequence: TGCGCCAGCAGTTCGGACTACACAGATACGCAGTATTTT. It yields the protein CASSSDYTDTQYF.

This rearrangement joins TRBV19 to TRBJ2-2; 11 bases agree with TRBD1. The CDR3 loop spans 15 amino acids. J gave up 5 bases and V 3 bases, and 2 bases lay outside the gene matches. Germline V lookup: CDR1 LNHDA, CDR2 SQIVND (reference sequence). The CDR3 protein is CASSMWDRGTGELFF. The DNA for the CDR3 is TGTGCCAGTAGTATGTGGGACAGGGGGACCGGGGAGCTGTTTTTT. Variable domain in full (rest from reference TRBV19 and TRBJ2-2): DGGITQSPKYLFRKEGQNVTLSCEQNLNHDAMYWYRQDPGQGLRLIYYSQIVNDFQKGDIAEGYSVSREKKESFPLTVTSAQKNPTAFYLCASSMWDRGTGELFFGEGSRLTVL.

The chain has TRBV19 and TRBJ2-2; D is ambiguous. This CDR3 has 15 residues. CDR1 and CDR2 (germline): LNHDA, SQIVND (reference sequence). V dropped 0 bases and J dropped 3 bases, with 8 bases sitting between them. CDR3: CASSIEARYTGELFF. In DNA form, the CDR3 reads TGTGCCAGTAGTATAGAAGCGAGATACACCGGGGAGCTGTTTTTT.

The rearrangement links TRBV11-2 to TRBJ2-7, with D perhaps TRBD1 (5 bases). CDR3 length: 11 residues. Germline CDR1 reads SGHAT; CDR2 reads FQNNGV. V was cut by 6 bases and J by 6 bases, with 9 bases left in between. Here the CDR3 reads CASSSRGEQYF. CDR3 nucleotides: TGTGCCAGCAGTTCTAGGGGCGAGCAGTACTTC.

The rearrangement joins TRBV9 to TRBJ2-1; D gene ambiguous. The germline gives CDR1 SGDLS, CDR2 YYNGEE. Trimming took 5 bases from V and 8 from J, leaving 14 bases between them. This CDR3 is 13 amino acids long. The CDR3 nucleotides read TGTGCCAGCAGTCGTTCGTTCGTCGATGAGCAGTTCTTC. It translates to CASSRSFVDEQFF.

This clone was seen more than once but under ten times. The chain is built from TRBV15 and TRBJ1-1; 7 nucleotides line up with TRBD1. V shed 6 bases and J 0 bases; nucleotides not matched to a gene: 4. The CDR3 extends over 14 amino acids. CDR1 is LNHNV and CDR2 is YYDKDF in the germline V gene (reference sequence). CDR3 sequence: CATSTGTVNTEAFF. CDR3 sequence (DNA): TGTGCCACCAGTACCGGGACAGTGAACACTGAAGCTTTCTTT.

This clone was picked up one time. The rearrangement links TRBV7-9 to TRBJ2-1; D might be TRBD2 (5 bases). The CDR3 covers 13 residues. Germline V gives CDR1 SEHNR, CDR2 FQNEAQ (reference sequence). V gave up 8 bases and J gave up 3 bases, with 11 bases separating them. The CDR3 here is CASGRGSYNEQFF. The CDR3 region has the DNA TGTGCCAGCGGTCGAGGGAGCTACAATGAGCAGTTCTTC.

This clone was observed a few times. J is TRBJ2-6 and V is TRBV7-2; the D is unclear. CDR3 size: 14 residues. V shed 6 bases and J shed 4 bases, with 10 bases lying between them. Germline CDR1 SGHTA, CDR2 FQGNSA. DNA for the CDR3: TGTGCCAGCAGTACATCGACGGGGGCCAACGTCCTGACTTTC. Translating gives CASSTSTGANVLTF.

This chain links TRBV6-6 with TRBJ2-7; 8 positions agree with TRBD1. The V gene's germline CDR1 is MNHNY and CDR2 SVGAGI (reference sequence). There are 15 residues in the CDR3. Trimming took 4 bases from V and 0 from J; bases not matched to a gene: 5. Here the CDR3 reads CASSFGTGRSYEQYF. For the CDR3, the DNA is TGTGCCAGCAGTTTTGGGACAGGCCGCTCCTACGAGCAGTACTTC.

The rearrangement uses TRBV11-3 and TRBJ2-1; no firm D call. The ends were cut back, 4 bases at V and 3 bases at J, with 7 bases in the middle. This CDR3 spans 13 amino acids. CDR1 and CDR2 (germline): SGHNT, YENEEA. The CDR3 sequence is CASSSRNYNEQFF. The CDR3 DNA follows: TGTGCCAGCAGCTCTAGGAACTACAATGAGCAGTTCTTC.

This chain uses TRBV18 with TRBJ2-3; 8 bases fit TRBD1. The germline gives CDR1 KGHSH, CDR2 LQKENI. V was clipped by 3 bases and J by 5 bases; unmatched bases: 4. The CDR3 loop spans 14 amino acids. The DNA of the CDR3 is TGTGCCAGCTCACCGGACAGGGATATAGATACGCAGTATTTT. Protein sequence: CASSPDRDIDTQYF.

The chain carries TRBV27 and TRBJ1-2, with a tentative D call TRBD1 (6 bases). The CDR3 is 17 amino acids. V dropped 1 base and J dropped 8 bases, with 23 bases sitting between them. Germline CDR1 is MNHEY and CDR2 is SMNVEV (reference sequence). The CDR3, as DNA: TGTGCCAGCAGTTTATTCGGGGCGGGGGGCAAATTGAACGGCTACACCTTC. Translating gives CASSLFGAGGKLNGYTF.

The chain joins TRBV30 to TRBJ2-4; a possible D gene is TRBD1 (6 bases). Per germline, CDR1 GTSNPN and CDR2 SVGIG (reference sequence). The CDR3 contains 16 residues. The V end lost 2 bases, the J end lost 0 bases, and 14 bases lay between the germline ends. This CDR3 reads CAWSPRGGLAKNIQYF. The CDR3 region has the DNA TGTGCCTGGAGTCCCAGAGGGGGATTAGCCAAAAACATTCAGTACTTC. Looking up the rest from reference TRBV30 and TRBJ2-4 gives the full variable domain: SQTIHQWPATLVQPVGSPLSLECTVEGTSNPNLYWYRQAAGRGLQLLFYSVGIGQISSEVPQNLSASRPQDRQFILSSKKLLLSDSGFYLCAWSPRGGLAKNIQYFGAGTRLSVL.

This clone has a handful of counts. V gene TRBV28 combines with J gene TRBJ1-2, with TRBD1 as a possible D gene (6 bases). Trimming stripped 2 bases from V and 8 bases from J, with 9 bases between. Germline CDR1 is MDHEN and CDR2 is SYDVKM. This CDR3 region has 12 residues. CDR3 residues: CASSLPGAGYTF. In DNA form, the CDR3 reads TGTGCCAGCAGTTTACCAGGGGCCGGCTACACCTTC.

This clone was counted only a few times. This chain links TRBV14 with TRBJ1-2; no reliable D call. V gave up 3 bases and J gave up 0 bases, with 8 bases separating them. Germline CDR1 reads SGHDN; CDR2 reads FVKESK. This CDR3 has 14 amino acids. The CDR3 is CASSQTYSNYGYTF. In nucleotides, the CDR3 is TGTGCCAGCAGCCAGACCTATTCTAACTATGGCTACACCTTC. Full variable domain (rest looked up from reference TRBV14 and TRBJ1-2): EAGVTQFPSHSVIEKGQTVTLRCDPISGHDNLYWYRRVMGKEIKFLLHFVKESKQDESGMPNNRFLAERTGGTYSTLKVQPAELEDSGVYFCASSQTYSNYGYTFGSGTRLTVV.

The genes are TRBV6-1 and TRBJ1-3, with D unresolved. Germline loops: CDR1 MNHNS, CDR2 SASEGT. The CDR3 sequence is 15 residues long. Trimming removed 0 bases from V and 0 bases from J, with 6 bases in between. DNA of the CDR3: TGTGCCAGCAGTGAAGCCGGGAGCTCTGGAAACACCATATATTTT. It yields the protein CASSEAGSSGNTIYF.

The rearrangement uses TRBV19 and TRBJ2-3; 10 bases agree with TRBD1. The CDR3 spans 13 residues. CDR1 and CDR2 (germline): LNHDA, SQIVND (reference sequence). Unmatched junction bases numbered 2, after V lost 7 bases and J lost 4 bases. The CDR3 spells CASKGQGSDTQYF. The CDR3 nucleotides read TGTGCCAGTAAGGGACAGGGGTCAGATACGCAGTATTTT.

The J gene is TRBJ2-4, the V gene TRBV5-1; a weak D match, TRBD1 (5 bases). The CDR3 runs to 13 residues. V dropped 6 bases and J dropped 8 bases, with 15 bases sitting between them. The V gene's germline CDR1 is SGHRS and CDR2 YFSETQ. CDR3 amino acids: CASKEAGLDIQYF. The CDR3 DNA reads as TGCGCCAGCAAAGAGGCAGGGTTGGACATTCAGTACTTC.

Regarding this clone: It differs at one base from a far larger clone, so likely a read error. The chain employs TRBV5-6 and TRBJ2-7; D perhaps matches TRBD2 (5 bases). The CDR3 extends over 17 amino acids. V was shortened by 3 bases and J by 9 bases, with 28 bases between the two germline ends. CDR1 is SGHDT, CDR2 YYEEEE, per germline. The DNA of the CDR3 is TGTGCCAGCAGCTCGAGAGAAGGGAGCCCAAGTAAGTCAGGGCAGTACTTC. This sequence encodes CASSSREGSPSKSGQYF.

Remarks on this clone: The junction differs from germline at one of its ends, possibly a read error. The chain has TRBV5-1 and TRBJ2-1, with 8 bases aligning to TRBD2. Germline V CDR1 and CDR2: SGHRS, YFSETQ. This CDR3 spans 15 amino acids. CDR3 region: CASSLEVAGYSEQFF. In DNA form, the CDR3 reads TGCGCCAGCAGCCTGGAGGTAGCGGGATACAGTGAGCAGTTCTTC.

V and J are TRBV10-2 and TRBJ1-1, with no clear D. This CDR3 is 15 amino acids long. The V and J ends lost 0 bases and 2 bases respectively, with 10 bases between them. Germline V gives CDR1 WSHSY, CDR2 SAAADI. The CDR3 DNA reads TGCGCCAGCAGTGAGTCATTGTCGGTCAACACTGAAGCTTTCTTT. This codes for CASSESLSVNTEAFF.

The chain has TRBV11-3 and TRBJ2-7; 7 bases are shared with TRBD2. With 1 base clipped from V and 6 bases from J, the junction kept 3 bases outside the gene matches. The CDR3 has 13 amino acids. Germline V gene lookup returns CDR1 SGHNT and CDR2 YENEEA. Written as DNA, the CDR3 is TGTGCCAGCAGCTTAGGGACTAGTTCCGAGCAGTACTTC. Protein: CASSLGTSSEQYF.